The present TCR beta chain was sequenced within a study of T-cell reconstitution after alpha-beta-depleted transplantation in children. This CDR3 has 11 amino acids. Germline V gene sequence: CDR1 SNHLY, CDR2 FYNNEI. V was shortened by 5 bases and J by 7 bases, with 9 bases between the two germline ends. TCRbeta library construction was performed incorporating unique molecular identifiers. TCRdb reanalysed the PCR reads using MiXCR and keeps one entry per CDR3 protein. The profile shows 150,000 to 200,000 distinct CDR3 sequences, approximately 6.8% of them singletons. Comment on this clonotype: The antigen is undetermined.

The study, taken as a whole, reports: It was reported that alpha-beta T cells came from several hundred expanded graft clones (about two months after transplant).

This chain links TRBV2 with TRBJ2-7; D ambiguous. This TCR derives from a girl under three years old with combined immunodeficiency, due to receive a stem cell transplant. Sample: PBMCs, taken before TCRalphabeta/CD19-depleted stem cell transplant. The CDR3 sequence: CASSPLGEQYF. DNA of the CDR3: TGTGCCAGCAGTCCCTTGGGAGAGCAGTACTTC.